The sample holds one count of the clone carrying this TCR beta chain. This specimen comes from a study of CD4 and CD8 cells across lung adenocarcinoma regions. J was trimmed by 16 bases and V by 6 bases; bases with no gene match: 14. CDR3 size: 15 residues. The patients had localized lung adenocarcinoma, a non-small cell subtype. TCRdb re-derived calls from the PCR reads in MiXCR, one entry per CDR3 protein. The repertoire includes 20,000 to 25,000 distinct CDR3 sequences, around half of them detected once, and around a quarter sits in the top ten. This chain joins TRBV12-3 or TRBV12-4 and TRBJ2-2, with 13 bases matching TRBD2. The specimen sequenced was CD8+ T cells from the center of a lung tumor. The sequence came from a female donor with lung adenocarcinoma. The CD4 and CD8 labels of this study may be unreliable. The CDR3 reads CASSPTSGRTETQFF. The CDR3 DNA sequence: TGTGCCAGCAGCCCGACTAGCGGGAGGACAGAGACGCAGTTTTTT.